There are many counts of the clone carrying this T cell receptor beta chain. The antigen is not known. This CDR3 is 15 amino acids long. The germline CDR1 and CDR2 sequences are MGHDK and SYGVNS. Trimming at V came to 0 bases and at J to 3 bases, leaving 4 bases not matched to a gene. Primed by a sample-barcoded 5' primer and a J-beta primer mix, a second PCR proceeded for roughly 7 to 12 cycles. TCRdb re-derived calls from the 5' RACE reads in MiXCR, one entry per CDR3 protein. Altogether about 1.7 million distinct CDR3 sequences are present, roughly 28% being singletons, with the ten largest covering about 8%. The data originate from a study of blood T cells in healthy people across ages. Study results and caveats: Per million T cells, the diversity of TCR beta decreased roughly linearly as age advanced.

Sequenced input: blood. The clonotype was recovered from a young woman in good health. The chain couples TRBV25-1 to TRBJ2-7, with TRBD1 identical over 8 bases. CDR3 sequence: CASSEYWTGRYEQYF. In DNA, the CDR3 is TGTGCCAGCAGTGAATATTGGACAGGGCGCTACGAGCAGTACTTC.